The following is a TCR beta chain sequence with its context. Its antigen remains unidentified. Time point given: roughly 11-day in vitro stimulation with candidate neoantigen peptide 5. Mismatch repair deficiency was confirmed in all patients, by PCR or immunohistochemistry. The data derive from a study of PD-1 blockade in mismatch repair-deficient tumors. General study points: Tumor-resident clones, often absent from pretreatment blood, expanded after pembrolizumab and then contracted.

Germline-derived CDR1 and CDR2 are SGDLS and YYNGEE. This CDR3 is built from 17 residues. V was clipped by 4 bases and J by 2 bases; unmatched bases: 11. Sequencing was performed with immunoSEQ multiplex PCR; in TCRdb, only in-frame clones are kept and a portion is missing. The data contain around 14,000 clones, 70% to 85% of them singletons. The chain carries TRBV9 and TRBJ2-7; TRBD2 aligns across 11 bases. The sample consisted of cells cultured in vitro, taken from a patient treated with pembrolizumab. The receptor's source is an adult with mismatch repair-deficient cancer. The CDR3 spells CASSSRPSGGRTYEQYF. For the CDR3, the DNA is TGTGCCAGCAGCTCACGCCCTAGCGGGGGGAGGACCTACGAGCAGTACTTC.